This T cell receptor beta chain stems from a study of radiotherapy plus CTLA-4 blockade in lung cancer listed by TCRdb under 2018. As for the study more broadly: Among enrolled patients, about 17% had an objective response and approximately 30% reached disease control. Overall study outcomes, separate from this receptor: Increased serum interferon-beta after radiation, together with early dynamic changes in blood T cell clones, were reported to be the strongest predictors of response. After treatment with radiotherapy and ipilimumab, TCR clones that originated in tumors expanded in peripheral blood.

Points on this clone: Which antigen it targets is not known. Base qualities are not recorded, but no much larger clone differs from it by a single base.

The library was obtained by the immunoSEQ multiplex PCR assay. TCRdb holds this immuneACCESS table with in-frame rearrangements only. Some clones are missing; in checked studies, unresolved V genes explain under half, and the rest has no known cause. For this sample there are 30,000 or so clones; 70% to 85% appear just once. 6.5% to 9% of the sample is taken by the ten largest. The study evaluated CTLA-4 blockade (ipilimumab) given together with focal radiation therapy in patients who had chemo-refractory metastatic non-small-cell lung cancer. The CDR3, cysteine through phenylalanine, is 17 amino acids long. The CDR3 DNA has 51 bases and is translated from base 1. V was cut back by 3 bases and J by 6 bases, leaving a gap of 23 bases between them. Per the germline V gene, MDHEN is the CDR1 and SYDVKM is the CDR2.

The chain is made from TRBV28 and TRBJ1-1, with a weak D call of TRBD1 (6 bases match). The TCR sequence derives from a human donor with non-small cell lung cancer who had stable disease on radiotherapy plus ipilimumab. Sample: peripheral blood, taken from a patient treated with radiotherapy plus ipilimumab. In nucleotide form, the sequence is TGTGCCAGCAGTTTTCCCGTGGCAGGGGCGGTTGGCGCTGAAGCTTTCTTT. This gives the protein CASSFPVAGAVGAEAFF.